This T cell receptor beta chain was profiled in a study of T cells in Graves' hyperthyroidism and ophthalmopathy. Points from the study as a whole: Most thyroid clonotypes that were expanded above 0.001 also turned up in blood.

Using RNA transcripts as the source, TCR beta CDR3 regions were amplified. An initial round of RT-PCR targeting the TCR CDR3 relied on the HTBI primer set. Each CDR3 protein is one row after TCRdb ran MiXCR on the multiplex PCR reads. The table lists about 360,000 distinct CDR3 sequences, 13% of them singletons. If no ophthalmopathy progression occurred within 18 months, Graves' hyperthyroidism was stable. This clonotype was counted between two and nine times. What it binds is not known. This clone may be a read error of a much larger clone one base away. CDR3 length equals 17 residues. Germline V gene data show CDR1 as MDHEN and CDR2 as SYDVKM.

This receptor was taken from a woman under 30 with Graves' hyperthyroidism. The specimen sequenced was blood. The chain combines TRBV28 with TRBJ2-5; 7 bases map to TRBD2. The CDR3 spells CASSFPAGLAAQETQHF. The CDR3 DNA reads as TGTGCCAGCAGTTTCCCCGCCGGGCTAGCGGCCCAAGAGACCCAGCACTTC.